This is a list of T cell receptor beta chains from one sample in a study of blood T cell repertoires in COVID-19. The assay was immunoSEQ multiplex PCR, and TCRdb's table has in-frame clones only and misses some. This sample has 70,000 to 75,000 clones, with over 80% found just once. Sequencing used peripheral blood. The receptors derive from a woman aged 55-70 years with acute or convalescent COVID-19. Each CDR3 is given with its conserved first and last residue. A D gene is named only where the DNA matches it firmly. Some rows have no size entry. The others give once, few or many, or a class for an expanded clone.

clone size: once; D gene: -; J gene: TRBJ1-2; V gene: TRBV28; CDR3 protein: CASRRGNYGYTF; CDR3 DNA: TGTGCCAGCAGGCGGGGAAACTATGGCTACACCTTC
clone size: -; D gene: -; J gene: TRBJ1-1; V gene: TRBV2; CDR3 protein: CASSEAGVNTEAFF; CDR3 DNA: TGTGCCAGCAGTGAAGCAGGGGTAAACACTGAAGCTTTCTTT
clone size: few; D gene: TRBD1; J gene: TRBJ2-7; V gene: TRBV2; CDR3 protein: CASGGQGSYEQYF; CDR3 DNA: TGTGCCAGCGGGGGACAGGGCTCCTACGAGCAGTACTTC
clone size: -; D gene: TRBD2; J gene: TRBJ2-1; V gene: TRBV18; CDR3 protein: CASSPISGTHNEQFF; CDR3 DNA: TGTGCCAGCTCACCAATTAGCGGGACCCACAATGAGCAGTTCTTC
clone size: -; D gene: -; J gene: TRBJ1-4; V gene: TRBV28; CDR3 protein: CASSYRGNEKLFF; CDR3 DNA: TGTGCCAGCAGCTATAGAGGTAACGAAAAACTGTTTTTT
clone size: -; D gene: -; J gene: TRBJ1-1; V gene: TRBV6-1; CDR3 protein: CASSDYGGMNTEAFF; CDR3 DNA: TGTGCCAGCAGTGATTATGGGGGGATGAACACTGAAGCTTTCTTT
clone size: -; D gene: TRBD1; J gene: TRBJ2-7; V gene: TRBV7-9; CDR3 protein: CASSLDDRGLSYEQYF; CDR3 DNA: TGTGCCAGCAGCTTAGACGACAGGGGCCTCTCCTACGAGCAGTACTTC
clone size: -; D gene: TRBD1; J gene: TRBJ1-5; V gene: TRBV19; CDR3 protein: CASSFRRDRGFDQPQHF; CDR3 DNA: TGTGCCAGTAGTTTTCGGAGGGACAGGGGCTTCGATCAGCCCCAGCATTTT
clone size: -; D gene: -; J gene: TRBJ1-2; V gene: TRBV12-3/TRBV12-4; CDR3 protein: CASTQDRIYGYTF; CDR3 DNA: TGTGCCAGCACCCAGGACAGAATCTATGGCTACACCTTC
clone size: once; D gene: TRBD1; J gene: TRBJ2-3; V gene: TRBV18; CDR3 protein: CASSPGQGQGTQYF; CDR3 DNA: TGTGCCAGCTCACCCGGACAGGGTCAAGGTACGCAGTATTTT
clone size: -; D gene: TRBD1; J gene: TRBJ1-1; V gene: TRBV27; CDR3 protein: CASSGQGALTEAFF; CDR3 DNA: TGTGCCAGCTCGGGGCAGGGGGCGCTTACTGAAGCTTTCTTT
clone size: -; D gene: TRBD2; J gene: TRBJ2-7; V gene: TRBV7-2; CDR3 protein: CASSGRTSGAYEQYF; CDR3 DNA: TGTGCCAGCAGCGGTAGGACTAGCGGGGCCTACGAGCAGTACTTC
clone size: -; D gene: -; J gene: TRBJ2-1; V gene: TRBV10-3; CDR3 protein: CAISEQGGSYNEQFF; CDR3 DNA: TGTGCCATCAGTGAACAAGGGGGCTCCTACAATGAGCAGTTCTTC
clone size: once; D gene: -; J gene: TRBJ1-5; V gene: TRBV28; CDR3 protein: CASSPAGSAVNQPQHF; CDR3 DNA: TGTGCCAGCAGCCCAGCGGGGTCGGCAGTCAATCAGCCCCAGCATTTT
clone size: -; D gene: TRBD2; J gene: TRBJ2-2; V gene: TRBV4-2; CDR3 protein: CASRLADGNTGELFF; CDR3 DNA: TGTGCCAGCAGACTAGCGGACGGAAACACCGGGGAGCTGTTTTTT